The sequence of this TCR beta chain was determined in a study of CD8+CD57+ T cells in acquired aplastic anemia (dated by TCRdb to the late 2010s). At the level of the whole study: Extracted DNA from sorted CD4+ and CD8+ cells averaged about 3 ug, ranging from roughly 0.17 to 27.4 ug. For healthy donor samples, the average read count was about 10.8 million for CD4+ cells and 11 million to 13 million for CD8+ cells. The full study reports these points: Between patients and healthy controls, no significant difference in CD8+ Simpson's diversity was found (P=0.060). Over 25 CD8+ CDR3 sequences were found in both patients and controls but appeared to be highly expressed in patients and within the immunodominant clones of the patients.

Ends trimmed: V by 7 bases, J by 3 bases; bases unmatched to a gene: 4. The CDR3 sequence holds 13 residues, the cysteine and phenylalanine included. Left in the record is the CDR3 DNA by itself, 39 bases read in frame from the first base. Details on this clonotype: The antigen this receptor binds is unknown. There are no base qualities to consult, and no much larger clone falls within one base.

In the study, sorted CD4+ and CD8+ blood T cells from patients with severe aplastic anemia and from healthy subjects underwent deep sequencing of TCR repertoires. Ficoll-Paque density gradient centrifugation was used to isolate peripheral blood mononuclear cells. Before DNA extraction, CD4+ and CD8+ T cells were sorted with FACS or magnetic beads. Genomic DNA served as template for TCR beta VDJ combination and CDR3 sequence profiling. An Illumina HiSeq 2000 was used for TCR repertoire sequencing. In the original analysis: TRBV/TRBJ rearrangement plots, CDR3 size and DJ length profiles, and Simpson's diversity index were used to assess repertoires. The most abundant DNA sequence in the deep sequencing data was taken as the immunodominant clone. CDR3 amino acid sequences were checked for sharing between subjects and were compared against published repertoires and the VDJdb database. The raw public data were reprocessed by TCRdb itself: fastp quality trimming at Q25, MiXCR clonotype calling, in-frame beta chains only. Every CDR3 protein is listed once, alongside the most common genes and DNA of its rows. The V and J calls come from TCRdb's annotation, not from the publication. The sample table records about 420,000 distinct CDR3 sequences; 55% to 70% of these occur just once. Jointly, the top ten make up 4% of the sample.

This receptor was obtained from a human donor in good health, serving as a control. Material for sequencing was sorted CD4+, CD8+, or CD8+CD57+ T cells (not recorded which) from PBMCs. The chain is assembled from TRBV12-3 or TRBV12-4 and TRBJ2-7; TRBD2 fits 9 bases in the junction. The base sequence is TGTGCCAGCAACCCGACTAGCGGCTACGAGCAGTACTTC. The encoded protein is CASNPTSGYEQYF.